Detailed here is one T cell receptor beta chain. The antigen remains unidentified. The data belong to a study of cytomegalovirus exposure and HLA in healthy donors. Study-wide results and caveats: Among TCR sequences, most were rare, though some public TCRs appeared in many donors. The study listed approximately 160 cytomegalovirus-associated TCR beta chains. Specificity for CMV antigens was confirmed in vitro for a few of the CMV-associated chains.

Sequenced by immunoSEQ multiplex PCR; TCRdb stores in-frame clones only, minus some. The sample holds about 130,000 clones, 88% seen once. This receptor was taken from a man aged 30 to 39 in good health and CMV-seronegative. The sequenced sample was PBMCs.

The CDR3 protein is CASSLDRGWQETQYF. CDR3 in DNA: TGTGCCAGCTCGCTTGACAGGGGTTGGCAAGAGACCCAGTACTTC. The rearrangement joins TRBV18 to TRBJ2-5, with 8 nucleotides matching TRBD1. Unmatched junction bases numbered 8, after V lost 6 bases and J lost 2 bases. The V gene's germline CDR1 is KGHSH and CDR2 LQKENI. This CDR3 comprises 15 residues.